The present TCR beta chain was sequenced within a study of T cell clonality in common variable immunodeficiency. Study-level points and caveats: TCRbeta clonality was increased in CVID versus healthy controls.

Libraries were prepared by immunoSEQ multiplex PCR; TCRdb keeps only in-frame clonotypes and omits some of them. The sample holds 44,000 or so clones, and no clone turns up only once. This clone was counted at least ten times. No antigen is known for it. The CDR3 end falls 3 residues outside the read, so it is completed with the germline J gene. Per the germline V gene, CDR1 is SGHRS and CDR2 is YFSETQ. V was trimmed by 3 bases and J by 4 bases, leaving 19 bases between them. This CDR3 is built from 16 residues. V is TRBV5-1 and J is TRBJ2-5; D may be TRBD1 (6 bases). The clonotype originates from a person between 18 and 75 years old in good health. Sequenced input: peripheral blood mononuclear cells. CDR3 DNA (partial): TGCGCCAGCAGCTCGAGCCACACCATACAGGGAGAGACC. The encoded protein is CASSSSHTIQGET. The whole CDR3 is CASSSSHTIQGETQYF.